The entry below gives a single T cell receptor (beta chain) sequence along with its context. Its cognate antigen is unknown. Construction of TCR beta libraries relied on iRepertoire HTBI primers and on Arm-PCR targeting CDR3 regions. TCRdb called the multiplex PCR reads again in MiXCR, with one record for every CDR3 protein. The sample holds approximately 460,000 distinct CDR3 sequences, less than 20% seen once. These data originate in a study of regulatory T cells in long-lasting Graves disease. The time point: newly diagnosed GD, antithyroid drugs for less than 3 months. From PBMCs, RNA was extracted and then used to make the TCR library. Findings and limits, study-wide: Persistent disease preferred TRBV28, TRBJ1-2 and TRBJ2-5.

With V trimmed by 7 bases and J by 5 bases, 11 bases remained unmatched. CDR3 length: 15 amino acids. Germline assignment: CDR1 MNHEY and CDR2 SMNVEV (reference sequence). These data were also reused for a study on T cells in Graves' hyperthyroidism and ophthalmopathy. That report notes: When ophthalmopathy did not progress within 18 months, Graves' hyperthyroidism was considered stable. Most thyroid clonotypes with frequency above 0.001 were detected in blood.

Material: peripheral blood mononuclear cells (PBMCs), obtained at new diagnosis, from a patient treated with antithyroid drugs. The chain couples TRBV27 to TRBJ2-1; 7 bases match TRBD2. The receptor comes from a woman younger than 45 with Graves disease. DNA for the CDR3: TGTGCCAGCATTTGCCGGGACTACCAGGACAATGAGCAGTTCTTC. Translated: CASICRDYQDNEQFF.